This T cell receptor (beta chain) comes out of a study of human T cells and chemical hapten exposure (dated by TCRdb to the early 2020s). Regarding the study in general: For sensitization, 2% DPC in acetone was applied to an approximately 2 cm by approximately 2 cm area of upper inner arm skin. Throughout the study period of roughly 24 weeks, patients also received therapeutic DPC doses to the scalp every week. Libraries were pooled for sequencing, and per-sample TCR yields varied mainly because of small differences in library volumes within the pool. About 29 alopecia patients gave blood for TCR sequencing at one to four time points (pre-sensitization, 2, 6 and 24 weeks). Patch testing on the upper back used Finn chambers containing 0.01% DPC, with scoring done after 6 days according to International Contact Dermatitis Research Group standards. Blood samples were taken from patients before sensitization (week 0) and then at 2, 6 and about 24 weeks after DPC sensitization. Most of the patients in the cohort were female, and the cohort covered alopecia areata with under or over 50% scalp involvement, alopecia totalis and alopecia universalis. The study tracked peripheral blood TCR repertoire changes in vivo during primary and secondary sensitization to the hapten diphenylcyclopropenone (DPC) in alopecia patients. Here is what the overall study found, with its caveats: The number of PT1 expanded TCRs positively correlated with patch test score, significant at thresholds 8, 16 and 32 but not 4. Alopecia, a presumed autoimmune disease, was present in all patients, so the immune response of the patients might differ from that of healthy individuals. After repeated subsampling, changes were observed in the strength of the expansion versus patch-test correlation and in the threshold at which the correlation became significant. DPC sensitization did not change how many TCRs were above 1 in 1000 frequency, and no evidence was found of alterations in global repertoire structure. Significantly more large CDR3 similarity clusters were formed by expanded TCRs than by pre-sensitization or healthy control sets, consistent with antigen-driven responses.

Library prep was done by RACE. TCRdb records NextSeq 500 as the sequencer. During library preparation, unique molecular identifiers were attached to individual cDNA molecules so that TCRs could be counted in a quantitative, reproducible way. From each blood RNA sample, both TCR alpha and TCR beta chains were sequenced. The authors' pipeline ran thus. Samples had a median of approximately 93,000 TCRs, with a range from roughly 23,224 to 700,000. The Decombinator software suite was used to annotate the V, J and CDR3 of the TCR reads. Every sample was subsampled to the same number of TCRs (28,000) for the PS versus PT1 abundance plots. Expanded TCRs were defined as absent before sensitization and observed at least eight times at the 2-week time point. TCRdb ran its own pipeline on the public reads, namely fastp trimming at Q25 and MiXCR clone calling, and kept in-frame beta chains. Each entry merges the rows of one CDR3 protein and shows their most common DNA and genes. These V and J calls originate from TCRdb's pipeline instead of the authors' own analysis. Present in this sample are approximately 95,000 distinct CDR3 sequences, about 10% of which were seen just once. The ten largest make up 3.2% of the sample.

Reading from cysteine to phenylalanine, the CDR3 counts 17 amino acids. The entry retains the CDR3 DNA only, 51 bases that are in frame from base 1. Sequences SGHTA (CDR1) and FQGNSA (CDR2) are obtained from the germline V gene. The junction carries 16 bases between V and J, which are trimmed by 4 bases and 0 bases respectively. About this clonotype: There is no known antigen for this receptor. Base-call qualities are not available, and no considerably larger clone is one nucleotide away.

The sample's time point, from its label and the paper: patch test 2, 6 weeks after DPC sensitization. The treatment or condition label for this specimen denotes: therapeutic diphenylcyclopropenone sensitization with weekly scalp DPC. At each patch-test visit, blood was drawn before the patch test was applied. Patients were eligible if aged 18 to 70, diagnosed with alopecia and judged suitable for DPC therapy, and pregnant patients were excluded. Total RNA was extracted from unfractionated whole blood collected in Tempus Blood RNA tubes. The TCR comes from a woman aged 35 to 49 with alopecia areata. Some clones in this sample may be carry-over from other donors' samples. The sequencing used whole blood, collected in connection with sensitization to the hapten diphenylcyclopropenone (DPC). The rearranged chain carries TRBV7-2 and TRBJ1-3, and possibly TRBD1, on 6 matching bases. The CDR3 region has the sequence CASSSQGGLISGNTIYF. The nucleotides read TGTGCCAGCAGCTCCCAAGGGGGACTGATCTCTGGAAACACCATATATTTT.